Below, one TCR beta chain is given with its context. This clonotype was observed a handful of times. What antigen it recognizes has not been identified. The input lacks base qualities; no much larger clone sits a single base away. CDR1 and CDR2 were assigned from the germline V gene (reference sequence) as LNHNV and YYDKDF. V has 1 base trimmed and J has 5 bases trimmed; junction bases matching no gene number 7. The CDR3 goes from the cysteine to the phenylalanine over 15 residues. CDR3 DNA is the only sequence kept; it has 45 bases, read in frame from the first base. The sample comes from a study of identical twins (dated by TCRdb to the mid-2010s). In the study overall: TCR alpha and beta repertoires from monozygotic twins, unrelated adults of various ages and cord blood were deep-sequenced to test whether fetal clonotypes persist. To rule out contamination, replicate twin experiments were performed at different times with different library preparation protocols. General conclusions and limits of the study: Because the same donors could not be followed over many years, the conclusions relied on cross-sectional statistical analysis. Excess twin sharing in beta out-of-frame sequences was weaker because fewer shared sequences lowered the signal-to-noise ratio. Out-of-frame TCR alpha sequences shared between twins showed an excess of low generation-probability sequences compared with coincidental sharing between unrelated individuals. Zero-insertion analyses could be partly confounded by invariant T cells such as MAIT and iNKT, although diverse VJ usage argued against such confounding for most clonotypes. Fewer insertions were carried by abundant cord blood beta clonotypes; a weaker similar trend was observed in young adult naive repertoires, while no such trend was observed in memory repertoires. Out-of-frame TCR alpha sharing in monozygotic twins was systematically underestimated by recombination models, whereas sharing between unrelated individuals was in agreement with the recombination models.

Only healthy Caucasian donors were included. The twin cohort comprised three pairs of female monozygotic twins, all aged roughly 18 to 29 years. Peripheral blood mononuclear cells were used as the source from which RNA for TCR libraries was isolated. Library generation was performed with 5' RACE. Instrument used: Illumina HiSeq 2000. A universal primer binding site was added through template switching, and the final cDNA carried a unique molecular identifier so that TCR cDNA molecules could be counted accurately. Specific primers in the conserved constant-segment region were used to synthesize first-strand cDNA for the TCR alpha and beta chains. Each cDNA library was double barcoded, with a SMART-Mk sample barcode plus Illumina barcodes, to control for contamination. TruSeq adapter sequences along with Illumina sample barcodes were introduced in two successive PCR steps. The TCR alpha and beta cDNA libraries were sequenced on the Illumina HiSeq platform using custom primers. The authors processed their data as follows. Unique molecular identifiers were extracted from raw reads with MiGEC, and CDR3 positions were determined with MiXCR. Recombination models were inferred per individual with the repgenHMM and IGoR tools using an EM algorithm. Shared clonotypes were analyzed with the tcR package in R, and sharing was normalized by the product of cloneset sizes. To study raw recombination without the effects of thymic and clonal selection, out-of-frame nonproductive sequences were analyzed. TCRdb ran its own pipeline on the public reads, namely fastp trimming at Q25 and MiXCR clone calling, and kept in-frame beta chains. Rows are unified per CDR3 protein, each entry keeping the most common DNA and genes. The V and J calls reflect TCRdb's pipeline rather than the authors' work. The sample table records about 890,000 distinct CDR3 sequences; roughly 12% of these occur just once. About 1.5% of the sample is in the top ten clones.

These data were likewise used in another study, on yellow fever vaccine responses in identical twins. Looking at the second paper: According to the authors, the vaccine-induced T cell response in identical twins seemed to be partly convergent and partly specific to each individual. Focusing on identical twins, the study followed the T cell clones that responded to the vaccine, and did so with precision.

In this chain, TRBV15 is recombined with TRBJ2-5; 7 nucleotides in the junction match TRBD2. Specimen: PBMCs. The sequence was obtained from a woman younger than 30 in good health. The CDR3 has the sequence CATSRGGTGRETQYF. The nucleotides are TGTGCCACCAGCAGAGGGGGGACCGGGAGGGAGACCCAGTACTTC.